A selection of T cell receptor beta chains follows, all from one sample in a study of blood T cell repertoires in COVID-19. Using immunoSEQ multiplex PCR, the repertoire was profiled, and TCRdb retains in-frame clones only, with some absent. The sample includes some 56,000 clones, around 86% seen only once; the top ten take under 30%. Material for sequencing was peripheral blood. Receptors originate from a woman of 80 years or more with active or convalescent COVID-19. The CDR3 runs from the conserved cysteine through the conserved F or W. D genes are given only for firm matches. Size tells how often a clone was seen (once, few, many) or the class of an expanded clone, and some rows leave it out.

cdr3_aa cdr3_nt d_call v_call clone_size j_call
CASSAGTGDIDTQYF TGTGCCAGCTCCGCCGGGACAGGGGATATAGATACGCAGTATTTT TRBD1 TRBV11-2 NA TRBJ2-3
CASSMATNQPQHF TGTGCCAGTAGTATGGCCACGAATCAGCCCCAGCATTTT NA TRBV19 few TRBJ1-5
CASSPPGSYNEQFF TGCGCCAGCAGTCCCCCGGGATCCTACAATGAGCAGTTCTTC NA TRBV5-1 NA TRBJ2-1
CASTPRRDTEAFF TGTGCCAGCACCCCCCGACGGGACACTGAAGCTTTCTTT NA TRBV6-5 NA TRBJ1-1
CASSGDRASGNTIYF TGTGCCAGCAGTGGTGACAGGGCCTCTGGAAACACCATATATTTT TRBD1 TRBV28 NA TRBJ1-3
CAISDVAGGPKEQYF TGTGCCATCAGTGATGTGGCGGGGGGGCCTAAAGAGCAGTACTTC TRBD2 TRBV10-3 few TRBJ2-7
CASKVQRLNGNEQFF TGTGCCAGCAAAGTCCAGCGGCTCAACGGGAATGAGCAGTTCTTC NA TRBV13 NA TRBJ2-1
CAISGAGGGNTIYF TGTGCCATCAGTGGAGCAGGAGGTGGAAACACCATATATTTT NA TRBV10-3 few TRBJ1-3
CASSSSGGPYNEQFF TGTGCCAGCAGTTCCAGCGGGGGACCCTACAATGAGCAGTTCTTC TRBD2 TRBV28 NA TRBJ2-1
CASIAGEFNQPQHF TGTGCCAGCATTGCAGGGGAATTTAATCAGCCCCAGCATTTT NA TRBV28 NA TRBJ1-5
CATSYEGRGSMDF TGTGCCACCTCGTATGAGGGAAGAGGGTCCATGGATTTT NA TRBV19 NA TRBJ2-3
CASSVPGDTQPQHF TGTGCCAGCAGTGTGCCAGGGGATACTCAGCCCCAGCATTTT NA TRBV6-4 NA TRBJ1-5
CASSVQDFTDTQYF TGTGCCAGCAGCGTCCAGGACTTCACAGATACGCAGTATTTT NA TRBV9 NA TRBJ2-3
CASSAQGTIYF TGTGCCAGCAGCGCTCAGGGCACCATATATTTT NA TRBV3-1/TRBV3-2 NA TRBJ1-3
CASREGSGSPLHF TGTGCCAGCAGGGAAGGGTCAGGCTCACCCCTCCACTTT NA TRBV6-1 NA TRBJ1-6
CASRGGQAVFEAFF TGTGCCAGCAGGGGCGGACAGGCGGTTTTTGAAGCTTTCTTT TRBD1 TRBV6-5 NA TRBJ1-1
CASNLGQSGTMGYTF TGTGCCAGTAATTTGGGACAATCGGGAACTATGGGCTACACCTTC NA TRBV19 NA TRBJ1-2
CASSQDTGIDSEAFF TGTGCCAGCAGCCAAGATACCGGGATCGATTCTGAAGCTTTCTTT NA TRBV4-2 NA TRBJ1-1
CASSHRENTEAFF TGTGCCAGCAGTCACCGGGAAAACACTGAAGCTTTCTTT NA TRBV6-6 NA TRBJ1-1
CASSQAGGNTEAFF TGTGCCAGCAGCCAAGCCGGGGGTAATACTGAAGCTTTCTTT NA TRBV3-1/TRBV3-2 NA TRBJ1-1
CATSDLGGGETQYF TGTGCCACCAGTGATTTAGGGGGGGGCGAGACCCAGTACTTC NA TRBV24-1 once TRBJ2-5
CASSRVAGGRADTQYF TGTGCCAGCAGCAGAGTGGCGGGGGGGCGGGCAGATACGCAGTATTTT TRBD2 TRBV4-2 NA TRBJ2-3
CATSRDGGGVGETQYF TGTGCCACCAGCAGAGATGGCGGAGGGGTAGGGGAGACCCAGTACTTC NA TRBV15 NA TRBJ2-5
CASSLGTGVGYTF TGCGCCAGCAGCCTAGGGACAGGGGTTGGCTACACCTTC TRBD1 TRBV4-1 NA TRBJ1-2
CASSLERLLGEQFF TGTGCCAGCAGCTTAGAGCGTCTCCTTGGCGAGCAGTTCTTC NA TRBV7-2 NA TRBJ2-1
CASTERGGREYF TGTGCCAGCACCGAGAGGGGGGGGCGGGAGTACTTC NA TRBV27 NA TRBJ2-7
CASSESSAGFNEQFF TGCGCCAGCAGTGAGTCCTCTGCCGGGTTCAATGAGCAGTTCTTC NA TRBV10-2 NA TRBJ2-1
CASRRGTGTEKLFF TGTGCCAGCAGACGTGGGACAGGGACGGAAAAACTGTTTTTT TRBD1 TRBV27 few TRBJ1-4
CASSMGQGASYEQYF TGTGCCAGCAGTATGGGACAGGGGGCCTCCTACGAGCAGTACTTC TRBD1 TRBV27 NA TRBJ2-7
CASSQEGGEGTGVTYEQYF TGTGCCAGCAGCCAAGAAGGAGGTGAGGGGACAGGGGTAACCTACGAGCAGTACTTC TRBD1 TRBV14 few TRBJ2-7
CASSQSRGNIQYF TGTGCCAGCAGCCAGAGTAGGGGAAACATTCAGTACTTC NA TRBV7-6 NA TRBJ2-4